This T cell receptor beta chain was recovered during a study of T cell changes during pregnancy in multiple sclerosis. There are 17 residues in the CDR3. J was trimmed by 5 bases and V by 1 base; bases with no gene match: 6. In germline, CDR1 is LGHNA, CDR2 YNFKEQ. Some clones are missing from TCRdb's copy, which holds only in-frame ones; the method was immunoSEQ multiplex PCR. The sample lists about 100,000 clones, 80% to 95% occurring once. This TCR was recovered from a female donor with multiple sclerosis, enrolled in a pregnancy study. The V and J genes are TRBV4-2 and TRBJ2-1, with 12 bases lining up with TRBD2. The sample in question was peripheral blood, obtained in the second trimester of pregnancy. The chain's CDR3 is CASSQAVTSGRDNEQFF. CDR3 nucleotide sequence: TGTGCCAGCAGCCAAGCAGTGACTAGCGGGAGAGACAATGAGCAGTTCTTC.